This T cell receptor (beta chain) was sequenced in a study of early T cells in non-severe SARS-CoV-2 infection. In germline, CDR1 is MNHEY, CDR2 SMNVEV (reference sequence). The junction had 6 bases not matched to a gene; V was cut back by 1 base and J by 4 bases. The CDR3 runs 16 residues. Tagging with unique molecular identifiers was applied to individual cDNA molecules. TCRdb used MiXCR to reprocess the 5' RACE reads, holding one entry per CDR3 protein. Of tens of thousands of distinct CDR3 sequences in the sample, 10% to 15% are singletons; the top ten hold roughly 6%. The chain recombines TRBV27 with TRBJ2-3; TRBD2 matches at 9 bases. The sample taken for sequencing was whole blood. This clonotype was sampled from an adult who was a healthcare worker with PCR-confirmed SARS-CoV-2 infection or an uninfected control (not recorded which). CDR3 in amino acids: CASSLFSAGGADTQYF. The CDR3 coding sequence is TGTGCCAGCAGTTTATTTAGCGCGGGGGGGGCAGATACGCAGTATTTT.